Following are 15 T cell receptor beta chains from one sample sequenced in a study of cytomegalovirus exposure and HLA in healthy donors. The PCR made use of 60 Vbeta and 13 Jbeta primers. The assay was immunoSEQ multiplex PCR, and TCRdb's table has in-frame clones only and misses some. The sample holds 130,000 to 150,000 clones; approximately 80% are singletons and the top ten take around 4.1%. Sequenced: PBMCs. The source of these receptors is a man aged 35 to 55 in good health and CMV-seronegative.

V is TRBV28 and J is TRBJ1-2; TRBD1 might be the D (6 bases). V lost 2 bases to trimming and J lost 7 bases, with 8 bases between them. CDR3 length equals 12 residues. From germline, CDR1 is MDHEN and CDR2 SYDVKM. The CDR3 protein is CASSLRGAGYTF. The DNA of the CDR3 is TGTGCCAGCAGTTTACGGGGGGCTGGCTACACCTTC.

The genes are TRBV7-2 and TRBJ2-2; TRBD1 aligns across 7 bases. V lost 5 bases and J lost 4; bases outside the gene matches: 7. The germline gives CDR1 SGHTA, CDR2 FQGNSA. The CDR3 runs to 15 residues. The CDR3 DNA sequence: TGTGCCAGCAGCCAACAGGGGATGGGCACCGGGGAGCTGTTTTTT. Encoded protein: CASSQQGMGTGELFF.

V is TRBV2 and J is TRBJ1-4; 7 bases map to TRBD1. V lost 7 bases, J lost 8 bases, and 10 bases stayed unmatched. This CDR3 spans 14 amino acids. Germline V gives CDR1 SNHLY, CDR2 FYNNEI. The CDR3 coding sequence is TGTGCCAGCAACCCGACAGGGAGTAAGGAAAAACTGTTTTTT. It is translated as CASNPTGSKEKLFF.

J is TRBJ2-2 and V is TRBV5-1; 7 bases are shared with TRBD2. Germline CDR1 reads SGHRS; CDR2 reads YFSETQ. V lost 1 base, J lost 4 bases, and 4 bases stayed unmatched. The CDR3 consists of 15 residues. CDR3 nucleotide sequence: TGCGCCAGCAGCTTGTTAAGCGGGGCCACCGGGGAGCTGTTTTTT. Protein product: CASSLLSGATGELFF.

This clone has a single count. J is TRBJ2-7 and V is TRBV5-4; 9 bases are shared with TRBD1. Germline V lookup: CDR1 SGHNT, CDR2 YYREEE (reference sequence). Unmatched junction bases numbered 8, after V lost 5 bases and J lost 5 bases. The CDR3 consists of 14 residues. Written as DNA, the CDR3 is TGTGCCAGCAGACGGACAGGGGTTCGGAACGAGCAGTACTTC. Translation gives CASRRTGVRNEQYF.

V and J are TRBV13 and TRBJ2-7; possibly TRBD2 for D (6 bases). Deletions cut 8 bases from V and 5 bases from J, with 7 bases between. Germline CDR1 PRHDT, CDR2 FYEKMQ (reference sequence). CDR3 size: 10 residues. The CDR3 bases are TGTGCCAGCGGACTAAACGAGCAGTACTTC. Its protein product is CASGLNEQYF.

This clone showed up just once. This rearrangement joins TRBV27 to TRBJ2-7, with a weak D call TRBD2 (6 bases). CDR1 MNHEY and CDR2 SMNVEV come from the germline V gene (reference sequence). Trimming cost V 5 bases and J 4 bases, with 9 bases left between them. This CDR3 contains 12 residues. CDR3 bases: TGTGCCAGCAGTATGGGGGGTTACGAGCAGTACTTC. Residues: CASSMGGYEQYF.

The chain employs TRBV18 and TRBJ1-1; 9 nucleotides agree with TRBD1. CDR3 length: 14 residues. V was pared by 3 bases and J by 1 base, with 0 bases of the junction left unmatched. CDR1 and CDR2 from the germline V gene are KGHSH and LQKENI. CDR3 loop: CASSPDRGNTEAFF. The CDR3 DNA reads TGTGCCAGCTCACCGGACAGGGGGAACACTGAAGCTTTCTTT. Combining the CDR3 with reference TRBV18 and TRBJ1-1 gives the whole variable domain NAGVMQNPRHLVRRRGQEARLRCSPMKGHSHVYWYRQLPEEGLKFMVYLQKENIIDESGMPKERFSAEFPKEGPSILRIQQVVRGDSAAYFCASSPDRGNTEAFFGQGTRLTVV.

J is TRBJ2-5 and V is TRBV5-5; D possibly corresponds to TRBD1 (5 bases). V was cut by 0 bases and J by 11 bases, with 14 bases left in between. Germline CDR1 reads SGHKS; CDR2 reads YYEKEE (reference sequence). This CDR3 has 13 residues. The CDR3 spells CASSLGIPDSQYF. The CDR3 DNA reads TGTGCCAGCAGCTTGGGGATCCCCGACAGTCAGTACTTC.

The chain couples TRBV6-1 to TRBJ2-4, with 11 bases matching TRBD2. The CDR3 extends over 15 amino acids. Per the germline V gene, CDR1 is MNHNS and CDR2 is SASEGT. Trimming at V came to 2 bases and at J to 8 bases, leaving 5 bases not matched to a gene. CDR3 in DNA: TGTGCCAGCAGTGAACTTAGCGGGGGGGCCGACATTCAGTACTTC. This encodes CASSELSGGADIQYF.

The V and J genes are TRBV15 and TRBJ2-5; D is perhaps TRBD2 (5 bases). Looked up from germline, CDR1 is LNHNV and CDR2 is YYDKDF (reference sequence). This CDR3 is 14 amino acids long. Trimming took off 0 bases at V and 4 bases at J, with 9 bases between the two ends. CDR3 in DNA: TGTGCCACCAGCAGAGATCTGGAGGCAGAGACCCAGTACTTC. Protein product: CATSRDLEAETQYF.

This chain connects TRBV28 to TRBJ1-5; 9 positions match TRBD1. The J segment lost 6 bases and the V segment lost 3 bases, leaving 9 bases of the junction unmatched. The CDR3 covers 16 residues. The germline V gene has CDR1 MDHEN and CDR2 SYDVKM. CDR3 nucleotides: TGTGCCAGCAGTTTTTGGGGAGGACAGGGGACTCAGCCCCAGCATTTT. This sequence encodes CASSFWGGQGTQPQHF.

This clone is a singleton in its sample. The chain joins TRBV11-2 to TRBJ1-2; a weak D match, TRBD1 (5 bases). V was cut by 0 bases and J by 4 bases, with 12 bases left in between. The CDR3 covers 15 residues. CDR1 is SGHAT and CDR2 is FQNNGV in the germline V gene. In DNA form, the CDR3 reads TGTGCCAGCAGCTTAGATCGGGGGGTTTTCTATGGCTACACCTTC. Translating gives CASSLDRGVFYGYTF.

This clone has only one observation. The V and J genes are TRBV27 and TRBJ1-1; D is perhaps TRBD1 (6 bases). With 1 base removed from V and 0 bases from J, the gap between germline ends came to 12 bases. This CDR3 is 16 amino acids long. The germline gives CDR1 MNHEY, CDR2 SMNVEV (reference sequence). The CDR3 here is CASSLLGGVVNTEAFF. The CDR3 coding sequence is TGTGCCAGCAGTTTATTAGGGGGGGTGGTGAACACTGAAGCTTTCTTT.

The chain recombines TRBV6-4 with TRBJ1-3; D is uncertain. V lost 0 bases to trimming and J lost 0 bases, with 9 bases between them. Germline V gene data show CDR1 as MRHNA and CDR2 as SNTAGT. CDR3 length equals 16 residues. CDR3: CASSDSGTDSGNTIYF. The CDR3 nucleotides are TGTGCCAGCAGTGACTCGGGTACAGACTCTGGAAACACCATATATTTT.